This TCR beta chain was recovered during a study of cytomegalovirus exposure and HLA in healthy donors. PCR amplification relied on 60 Vbeta primers (plus 13 Jbeta primers). Produced via immunoSEQ multiplex PCR; TCRdb's table is partial and in-frame only. The profile shows 85,000 to 95,000 clones, 60% to 70% of them singletons. Germline V gives CDR1 SGHTA, CDR2 FQGNSA. V gave up 3 bases and J gave up 4 bases; unmatched junction bases: 0. CDR3 length equals 15 residues. This clone has just one count. The chain has TRBV7-2 and TRBJ2-2; 12 bases line up with TRBD2. The sample taken for sequencing was PBMCs. The TCR comes from a woman in her thirties in good health and CMV-seronegative. CDR3 sequence (DNA): TGTGCCAGCAGCTTGACTAGCGGGGGCACCGGGGAGCTGTTTTTT. Protein: CASSLTSGGTGELFF.